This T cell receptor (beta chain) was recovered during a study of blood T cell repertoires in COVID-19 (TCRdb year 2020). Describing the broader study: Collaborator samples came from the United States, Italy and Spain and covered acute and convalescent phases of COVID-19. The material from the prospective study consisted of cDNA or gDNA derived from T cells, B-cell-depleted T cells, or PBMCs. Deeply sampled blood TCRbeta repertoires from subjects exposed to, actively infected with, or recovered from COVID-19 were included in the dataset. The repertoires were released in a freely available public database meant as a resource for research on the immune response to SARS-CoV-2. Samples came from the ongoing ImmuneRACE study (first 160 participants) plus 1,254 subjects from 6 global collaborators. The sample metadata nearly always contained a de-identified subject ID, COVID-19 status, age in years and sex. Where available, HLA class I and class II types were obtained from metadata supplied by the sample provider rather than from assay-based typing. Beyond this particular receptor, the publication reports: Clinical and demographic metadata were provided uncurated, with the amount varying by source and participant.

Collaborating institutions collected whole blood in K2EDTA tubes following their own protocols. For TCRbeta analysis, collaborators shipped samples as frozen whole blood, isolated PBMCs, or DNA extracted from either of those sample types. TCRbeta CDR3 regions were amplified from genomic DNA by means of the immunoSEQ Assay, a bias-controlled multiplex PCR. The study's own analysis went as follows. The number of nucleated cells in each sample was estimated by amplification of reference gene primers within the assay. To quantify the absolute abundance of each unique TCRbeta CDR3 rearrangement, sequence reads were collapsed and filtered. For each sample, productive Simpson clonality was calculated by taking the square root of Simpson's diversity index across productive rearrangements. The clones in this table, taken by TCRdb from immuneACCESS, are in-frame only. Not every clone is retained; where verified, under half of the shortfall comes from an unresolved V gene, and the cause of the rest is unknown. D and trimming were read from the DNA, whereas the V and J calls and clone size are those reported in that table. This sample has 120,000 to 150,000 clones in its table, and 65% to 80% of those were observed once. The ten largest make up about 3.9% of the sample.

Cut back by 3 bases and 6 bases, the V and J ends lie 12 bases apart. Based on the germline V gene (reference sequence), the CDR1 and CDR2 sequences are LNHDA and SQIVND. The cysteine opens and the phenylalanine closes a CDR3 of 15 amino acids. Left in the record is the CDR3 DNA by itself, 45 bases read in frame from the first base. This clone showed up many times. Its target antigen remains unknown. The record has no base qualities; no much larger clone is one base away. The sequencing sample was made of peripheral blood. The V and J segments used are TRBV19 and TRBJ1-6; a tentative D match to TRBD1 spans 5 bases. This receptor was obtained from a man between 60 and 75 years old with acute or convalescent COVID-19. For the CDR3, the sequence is CASSIWAQVNSPLHF. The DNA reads TGTGCCAGTAGTATTTGGGCACAGGTTAATTCACCCCTCCACTTT. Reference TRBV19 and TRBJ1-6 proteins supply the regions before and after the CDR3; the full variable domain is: DGGITQSPKYLFRKEGQNVTLSCEQNLNHDAMYWYRQDPGQGLRLIYYSQIVNDFQKGDIAEGYSVSREKKESFPLTVTSAQKNPTAFYLCASSIWAQVNSPLHFGNGTRLTVT.